This T cell receptor (beta chain) was captured by sequencing in a study of OX40 agonist ivuxolimab in advanced cancers. Study overall: One hepatocellular carcinoma and two cutaneous melanoma patients partially responded. Study-wide points: Among the least clonally expanded were partial responders at 0.1-3.0 mg/kg.

The CDR3 spans 16 residues. CDR1 and CDR2 from the germline V gene are SGHDT and YYEEEE. Trimming pared 1 base from V and 5 bases from J, leaving 13 bases between. Regarding this clone: Its antigen is unknown.

This table comes from immunoSEQ multiplex PCR, and its TCRdb copy is limited to in-frame clones, with some not included. In the table there are over 60,000 clones, 85% of which are singletons. Here the sequenced sample was CD4+ or CD8+ T cells sorted from blood, taken in a trial of the OX40 agonist ivuxolimab. The clonotype comes from an adult with an advanced solid tumor such as melanoma, head and neck, liver or kidney cancer. This chain links TRBV5-6 with TRBJ1-6; possible D gene TRBD1, 5 bases. This CDR3 is CASSLLRQTNNSPLHF. CDR3 coding DNA: TGTGCCAGCAGCTTGCTGAGACAGACCAATAATTCACCCCTCCACTTT.